These 23 T cell receptor beta chains were all obtained from the same sample, sequenced in a study of shared clonotypes between healthy human individuals. Assay: immunoSEQ multiplex PCR; the TCRdb copy retains only in-frame clones and omits some. Altogether about 2 million clones are present, over 85% being singletons, with the ten largest covering 1.2%. Positive CCR7 selection of CD45RO-negative cells yielded the naive CD8 cells, and terminally differentiated effector memory CD45RA+ cells were excluded. The sequencing sample was made of naive CD8+ T cells sorted from blood. Receptors originate from a man between 18 and 29 years old in good health.

The chain links TRBV4-1 to TRBJ2-7; 9 bases match TRBD1. Losses at the gene ends were 6 bases for V and 3 bases for J; bases not matched to a gene: 12. Germline values: CDR1 MGHRA, CDR2 YSYEKL. The CDR3 consists of 16 residues. CDR3 sequence (DNA): TGCGCCAGCAGTCTCTCTTCCGGGACAGGGTACTACGAGCAGTACTTC. Its translation: CASSLSSGTGYYEQYF.

This chain uses TRBV10-3 with TRBJ2-3; D remains unclear. Trimming removed 2 bases at V and 0 bases at J, with 6 bases between. There are 14 residues in the CDR3. Per germline, CDR1 ENHRY and CDR2 SYGVKD. As DNA, the CDR3 is TGTGCCATCAGTGAGGAGGACAGCACAGATACGCAGTATTTT. It is translated as CAISEEDSTDTQYF.

About this clone: This sample includes further DNA sequences coding for the same CDR3. The genes are TRBV4-1 and TRBJ1-5, with a possible D match to TRBD1 (6 bases). CDR1 is MGHRA, CDR2 YSYEKL, per germline. Trimming removed 1 base at V and 7 bases at J, with 14 bases between. The CDR3 has 15 amino acids. The CDR3 sequence is CASSQVGGAGQPQHF. The DNA for the CDR3 is TGCGCCAGCAGCCAAGTAGGGGGGGCTGGACAGCCCCAGCATTTT.

V gene TRBV5-4 combines with J gene TRBJ1-1; the match to TRBD1 covers 8 bases. The V gene end was trimmed by 0 bases and the J gene end by 6 bases; junction bases not matched to a gene: 4. Germline CDR1 and CDR2: SGHNT and YYREEE (reference sequence). The CDR3 loop spans 14 amino acids. The chain's CDR3 is CASSLGTGIAEAFF. In nucleotides, the CDR3 is TGTGCCAGCAGCTTGGGGACAGGGATCGCTGAAGCTTTCTTT.

The chain couples TRBV28 to TRBJ2-7, with 7 bases identical to TRBD2. The germline CDR1 and CDR2 sequences are MDHEN and SYDVKM. This CDR3 is built from 13 residues. The junction had 4 bases not matched to a gene; V was cut back by 8 bases and J by 0 bases. Here the CDR3 reads CASFTGGSYEQYF. CDR3 bases: TGTGCCAGCTTCACGGGGGGCTCCTACGAGCAGTACTTC. Complete variable domain (other parts from reference TRBV28 and TRBJ2-7): DVKVTQSSRYLVKRTGEKVFLECVQDMDHENMFWYRQDPGLGLRLIYFSYDVKMKEKGDIPEGYSVSREKKERFSLILESASTNQTSMYLCASFTGGSYEQYFGPGTRLTVT.

V and J are TRBV2 and TRBJ2-4, with D unclear. The CDR3 spans 15 residues. V was pared by 2 bases and J by 0 bases, with 8 bases between. In germline, CDR1 is SNHLY, CDR2 FYNNEI. The CDR3 DNA reads as TGTGCCAGCAGTGAATTAGCAGTAGCCAAAAACATTCAGTACTTC. This gives the protein CASSELAVAKNIQYF.

J is TRBJ2-5 and V is TRBV27; 14 bases are shared with TRBD2. V lost 1 base and J lost 1; bases outside the gene matches: 5. This CDR3 region has 18 residues. Germline V gene lookup returns CDR1 MNHEY and CDR2 SMNVEV (reference sequence). In nucleotides, the CDR3 is TGTGCCAGCAGTTTATTACGGACTAGCGGGGGGCCCCAAGAGACCCAGTACTTC. Its translation is CASSLLRTSGGPQETQYF.

This chain uses TRBV15 with TRBJ2-1; TRBD2 matches 12 bases. V was clipped by 2 bases and J by 7 bases; unmatched bases: 15. Germline V gene sequence: CDR1 LNHNV, CDR2 YYDKDF (reference sequence). This CDR3 has 19 residues. CDR3 in amino acids: CATSRPVTRLAGAPNEQFF. The CDR3 DNA reads as TGTGCCACCAGCAGACCAGTCACTAGACTAGCGGGAGCACCGAATGAGCAGTTCTTC. Variable domain in full (rest from reference TRBV15 and TRBJ2-1): DAMVIQNPRYQVTQFGKPVTLSCSQTLNHNVMYWYQQKSSQAPKLLFHYYDKDFNNEADTPDNFQSRRPNTSFCFLDIRSPGLGDTAMYLCATSRPVTRLAGAPNEQFFGPGTRLTVL.

This chain joins TRBV7-2 and TRBJ1-2; D possibly corresponds to TRBD1 (6 bases). CDR1 and CDR2 from the germline V gene are SGHTA and FQGNSA. The CDR3 loop spans 15 amino acids. V was trimmed by 3 bases and J by 4 bases, leaving 15 bases between them. CDR3 in DNA: TGTGCCAGCAGCTTGGGTGGGGGGCTCGGCTATGGCTACACCTTC. It translates to CASSLGGGLGYGYTF.

This clone showed up just a few times. The V and J genes are TRBV11-2 and TRBJ2-7; 10 nucleotides line up with TRBD2. The CDR3 consists of 16 residues. V lost 0 bases and J lost 0; bases outside the gene matches: 2. The germline gives CDR1 SGHAT, CDR2 FQNNGV. The CDR3 DNA reads as TGTGCCAGCAGCTTAGAGGCTAGCGGGAGCTCCTACGAGCAGTACTTC. Translated: CASSLEASGSSYEQYF.

V and J are TRBV9 and TRBJ2-3; D remains ambiguous. Germline lookup yields CDR1 SGDLS and CDR2 YYNGEE. This CDR3 has 14 amino acids. V lost 0 bases and J 4 bases, leaving 9 bases between the germline ends. Written as DNA, the CDR3 is TGTGCCAGCAGCGTAGAAGGTCTCCCAGATACGCAGTATTTT. Translated: CASSVEGLPDTQYF.

This chain connects TRBV7-9 to TRBJ1-2; possible D gene TRBD1, 5 bases. The CDR3 has 13 amino acids. Germline V gene sequence: CDR1 SEHNR, CDR2 FQNEAQ (reference sequence). V shed 2 bases and J shed 4 bases, with 8 bases lying between them. CDR3 loop: CASSLSDSYGYTF. The CDR3 nucleotides are TGTGCCAGCAGCTTAAGTGACAGCTATGGCTACACCTTC.

CDR3: CASSEQGSREQYF. CDR3 bases: TGTGCCAGCAGTGAACAGGGGTCGAGGGAGCAGTACTTC. The chain carries TRBV2 and TRBJ2-7, with TRBD1 as a possible D gene (6 bases). V was clipped by 2 bases and J by 7 bases, with 12 bases between them. This CDR3 is 13 amino acids long. Germline-derived CDR1 and CDR2 are SNHLY and FYNNEI.

The V and J genes are TRBV5-1 and TRBJ2-1; 8 nucleotides line up with TRBD1. The CDR3 runs 14 residues. Trimming cost V 7 bases and J 6 bases; bases outside gene matches: 9. Germline CDR1 and CDR2: SGHRS and YFSETQ. CDR3 in amino acids: CASFDRGWSNEQFF. CDR3 nucleotides: TGCGCCAGCTTCGACAGGGGCTGGAGCAATGAGCAGTTCTTC.

V and J are TRBV7-2 and TRBJ1-5; the D gene is possibly TRBD1 (5 bases). V shed 2 bases and J shed 2 bases, with 10 bases lying between them. This CDR3 has 15 residues. The germline V gene encodes CDR1 SGHTA and CDR2 FQGNSA. Here the CDR3 DNA reads TGTGCCAGCAGCTTAACGGACACCGGCAATCAGCCCCAGCATTTT. This sequence encodes CASSLTDTGNQPQHF.

A single count supports this clone. The CDR3 DNA sequence: TGTGCCAGCAGCCCTGGGGCCTTGACAGGGGGCTACGAGCAGTACTTC. It specifies CASSPGALTGGYEQYF. The rearrangement uses TRBV5-5 and TRBJ2-7; 9 bases are shared with TRBD1. The CDR3 extends over 16 amino acids. V dropped 4 bases and J dropped 3; count of bases not matched to a gene: 11. Germline V lookup: CDR1 SGHKS, CDR2 YYEKEE (reference sequence).

This clone was observed a handful of times. The conserved phenylalanine or tryptophan normally closing the CDR3 is absent here, so this likely arose from a read error. The DNA is omitted, as the CDR3 cannot be located on it reliably, and the CDR3 follows TCRdb's listing. The chain has TRBV4-2 and TRBJ1-3; the listed D gene, TRBD1, was not tested against the DNA. Germline V CDR1 and CDR2: LGHNA, YNFKEQ. The CDR3 spans 13 residues, counting both ends. The CDR3 protein is CASSQEGARVLVA.

The sample holds one count of this clone. CDR3 protein: CASSFSGADTGELFF. Here the CDR3 DNA reads TGTGCCAGCAGCTTTAGCGGGGCGGATACCGGGGAGCTGTTTTTT. This chain uses TRBV5-5 with TRBJ2-2; 8 nucleotides match TRBD2. V trimming: 2 bases; J trimming: 5 bases; junction bases outside the gene matches: 5. The length of the CDR3 is 15 residues. The V gene's germline CDR1 is SGHKS and CDR2 YYEKEE (reference sequence).

This chain links TRBV29-1 with TRBJ1-1, with 8 bases identical to TRBD1. The length of the CDR3 is 16 residues. The J segment lost 1 base and the V segment lost 3 bases, leaving 10 bases of the junction unmatched. Germline assignment: CDR1 SQVTM and CDR2 ANQGSEA. CDR3 coding DNA: TGCAGCGTTGAGTTAGGACAGGGCTTTAAGAACACTGAAGCTTTCTTT. Translated: CSVELGQGFKNTEAFF. Using reference TRBV29-1 and TRBJ1-1 for the parts outside the CDR3, the full variable domain is SAVISQKPSRDICQRGTSLTIQCQVDSQVTMMFWYRQQPGQSLTLIATANQGSEATYESGFVIDKFPISRPNLTFSTLTVSNMSPEDSSIYLCSVELGQGFKNTEAFFGQGTRLTVV.

The J gene is TRBJ2-1, the V gene TRBV9; unclear D gene. The germline CDR1 and CDR2 sequences are SGDLS and YYNGEE. The CDR3 covers 15 residues. Trimming took off 0 bases at V and 7 bases at J, with 14 bases between the two ends. The CDR3 region has the DNA TGTGCCAGCAGCGTAGATGGGCTCGCCTCGAATGAGCAGTTCTTC. Protein: CASSVDGLASNEQFF.

The J gene is TRBJ2-4, the V gene TRBV7-9; either TRBD1 or TRBD2 may supply D (5 bases each). V dropped 1 base and J dropped 0 bases, with 13 bases sitting between them. CDR1 is SEHNR and CDR2 is FQNEAQ in the germline V gene (reference sequence). The CDR3 contains 17 residues. The CDR3 loop reads CASSLGGPVKAKNIQYF. In nucleotides, the CDR3 is TGTGCCAGCAGCTTAGGGGGACCGGTAAAAGCCAAAAACATTCAGTACTTC.

The chain combines TRBV10-2 with TRBJ2-7; TRBD1 is a possible D gene (5 bases). Germline V CDR1 and CDR2: WSHSY, SAAADI. V lost 2 bases and J lost 6, with 11 bases in between. The length of the CDR3 is 13 residues. CDR3: CASSEVRVSEQYF. CDR3 in DNA: TGCGCCAGCAGTGAGGTCAGGGTAAGCGAGCAGTACTTC.

This chain joins TRBV7-9 and TRBJ1-1, with no clear D. Trimming shortened V by 10 bases and J by 4 bases, and 13 bases separated the two germline ends. The germline gives CDR1 SEHNR, CDR2 FQNEAQ (reference sequence). The CDR3 totals 12 residues. For the CDR3, the DNA is TGTGCCACCACGGGAAGTTCCACTGAAGCTTTCTTT. Translating gives CATTGSSTEAFF. The full variable domain, completed using reference TRBV7-9 and TRBJ1-1, is DTGVSQNPRHKITKRGQNVTFRCDPISEHNRLYWYRQTLGQGPEFLTYFQNEAQLEKSRLLSDRFSAERPKGSFSTLEIQRTEQGDSAMYLCATTGSSTEAFFGQGTRLTVV.